This entry concerns a single T cell receptor (beta chain). This entry is derived from a study of early T cells in non-severe SARS-CoV-2 infection. This CDR3 region has 11 residues. In germline, CDR1 is MNHEY, CDR2 SVGEGT. The V gene lost 5 bases and the J gene lost 9 bases, with 8 bases spanning the gap. Each cDNA molecule carried a unique molecular identifier. TCRdb reanalysed the 5' RACE reads using MiXCR and keeps one entry per CDR3 protein. Here the sample spans about 80,000 distinct CDR3 sequences, over 9.5% being singletons. The sample consisted of whole blood. This rearrangement joins TRBV6-2 or TRBV6-3 to TRBJ2-1; D possibly corresponds to TRBD1 (5 bases). The TCR comes from an adult who was a healthcare worker with PCR-confirmed SARS-CoV-2 infection or an uninfected control (not recorded which). Written as DNA, the CDR3 is TGTGCCAGCAGTCAGGGTTTTGAGCAGTTCTTC. It codes for CASSQGFEQFF.